These 10 T cell receptor beta chains were sequenced from one sample in a study of cytomegalovirus exposure and HLA in healthy donors. PCR amplification relied on 60 Vbeta primers (plus 13 Jbeta primers). The repertoire was sequenced with immunoSEQ multiplex PCR; TCRdb's copy has only in-frame clones and lacks some. Of 150,000 to 200,000 clones in the sample, over 60% are singletons; the top ten hold 3.1%. The material sequenced was PBMCs. These receptors were collected from a male donor in good health and CMV-seronegative.

In this sample, this clone turned up once. V gene TRBV28 combines with J gene TRBJ2-7, with D possibly TRBD1 on 8 matching bases. Trimming cost V 10 bases and J 2 bases, with 15 bases left between them. Germline assignment: CDR1 MDHEN and CDR2 SYDVKM. The CDR3 is 13 residues long. The CDR3 here is CAIAQGGTYEQYF. Here the CDR3 DNA reads TGTGCCATCGCACAGGGGGGGACCTACGAGCAGTACTTC.

Notes on this clone: Germline and junction disagree at one end, which may indicate a read error. The chain employs TRBV6-4 and TRBJ2-6, with TRBD2 as a possible D gene (5 bases). CDR3 length equals 16 residues. From germline, CDR1 is MRHNA and CDR2 SNTAGT. For the CDR3, the DNA is TGTGCCAGCAGTTACTCGTACGGGACTGGGGCCAACGTCCTGACTTTC. It specifies CASSYSYGTGANVLTF.

The chain carries TRBV5-1 and TRBJ2-6; 9 bases match TRBD1. CDR1 SGHRS and CDR2 YFSETQ come from the germline V gene. The CDR3 sequence is 19 residues long. The V and J ends lost 0 bases and 0 bases, in that order; junction bases with no gene match: 7. CDR3 region: CASSLASRDRDSGANVLTF. CDR3 nucleotides: TGCGCCAGCAGCTTGGCGTCCCGGGACAGGGACTCTGGGGCCAACGTCCTGACTTTC.

This clone was detected only a few times. V usage is TRBV5-1 and J usage is TRBJ2-3, with 10 bases matching TRBD2. The CDR3 runs 14 residues. Germline CDR1 is SGHRS and CDR2 is YFSETQ. Losses at the gene ends were 4 bases for V and 4 bases for J; bases not matched to a gene: 3. This CDR3 is CASSLAGEADTQYF. The CDR3 nucleotides are TGCGCCAGCAGCCTAGCGGGGGAAGCAGATACGCAGTATTTT. Complete variable domain (other parts from reference TRBV5-1 and TRBJ2-3): KAGVTQTPRYLIKTRGQQVTLSCSPISGHRSVSWYQQTPGQGLQFLFEYFSETQRNKGNFPGRFSGRQFSNSRSEMNVSTLELGDSALYLCASSLAGEADTQYFGPGTRLTVL.

The CDR3 bases are TGTGCCAGCAGTTTAGGAGCGGGAGGGCTGTACGAGCAGTACTTC. It yields the protein CASSLGAGGLYEQYF. This chain connects TRBV27 to TRBJ2-7; the match to TRBD2 covers 10 bases. The CDR3 contains 15 residues. The V gene's germline CDR1 is MNHEY and CDR2 SMNVEV (reference sequence). V shed 2 bases and J 4 bases; nucleotides not matched to a gene: 5.

J is TRBJ1-5 and V is TRBV2; D gene uncertain. The CDR3 is 13 amino acids. V dropped 4 bases and J dropped 6 bases, with 10 bases sitting between them. Germline assignment: CDR1 SNHLY and CDR2 FYNNEI. The CDR3 reads CASSGSGGQPQHF. The CDR3 DNA sequence: TGTGCCAGCAGTGGGAGTGGAGGTCAGCCCCAGCATTTT.

The J gene is TRBJ2-5, the V gene TRBV28; D ambiguous. CDR3 length: 12 residues. In germline, CDR1 is MDHEN, CDR2 SYDVKM. Trimming shortened V by 3 bases and J by 4 bases, and 6 bases separated the two germline ends. In DNA, the CDR3 is TGTGCCAGCAGTTTTAGCCCAGAGACCCAGTACTTC. Its protein product is CASSFSPETQYF.

The chain carries TRBV19 and TRBJ1-1; TRBD1 aligns across 8 bases. After removal of 0 bases from V and 4 bases from J, the junction contained 1 base not matched to a gene. Germline lookup yields CDR1 LNHDA and CDR2 SQIVND (reference sequence). There are 14 residues in the CDR3. CDR3 DNA sequence: TGTGCCAGTAGTATAGAAGACAGGGGCACTGAAGCTTTCTTT. Its protein is CASSIEDRGTEAFF.

This chain joins TRBV5-6 and TRBJ2-7; TRBD2 agrees at 10 bases. Germline CDR1 and CDR2: SGHDT and YYEEEE. Trimming at V came to 3 bases and at J to 2 bases, leaving 8 bases not matched to a gene. The CDR3 sequence is 16 residues long. The CDR3 is CASSSPLAGAPYEQYF. As DNA, the CDR3 is TGTGCCAGCAGCTCCCCCCTAGCGGGAGCTCCCTACGAGCAGTACTTC.

The gene calls are TRBV30 and TRBJ2-3; D is undetermined. Trimming removed 3 bases at V and 2 bases at J, with 3 bases between. The CDR3 has 11 amino acids. Germline V gives CDR1 GTSNPN, CDR2 SVGIG (reference sequence). The CDR3 sequence: CAWSFTDTQYF. In DNA, the CDR3 is TGTGCCTGGAGCTTCACAGATACGCAGTATTTT.